This T cell receptor beta chain derives from a study of beta chain features in type 1 diabetes. Regarding the study as a whole: Sequencing the cDNA could make cells with high TCR expression show up more than they should. A closer apparent resemblance between naive, central memory and Treg TCRB repertoires was seen in patients than in healthy donors. Type 1 diabetes patients had TCRB CDR3s that were shorter (moderately but significantly so) in all four CD4+ subsets.

This clone was counted a few times. Its specificity is not known. The study reverse transcribed the entire isolated RNA, so it sequenced expressed TCRB transcripts. Profiled with immunoSEQ multiplex PCR; TCRdb holds only in-frame clones, not every one. The table has roughly 290,000 clones, roughly 15% seen once. CD4+ naive, central memory, regulatory and stem cell-like memory cells were sorted via CD45RO/CCR7/CD25/CD127/CD95/CD27. The specimen was naive CD4+ T cells from blood. The sequence was obtained from a man in his late teens or twenties with type 1 diabetes.

The CDR3 coding sequence is TGTGCCATCAGTGAGTCGATTCTAGCGGGAAGCTCCTACGAGCAGTACTTC. Protein: CAISESILAGSSYEQYF. V usage is TRBV10-3 and J usage is TRBJ2-7, with TRBD2 matching over 9 bases. This CDR3 has 17 amino acids. V was pared by 0 bases and J by 0 bases, with 6 bases of the junction left unmatched. The germline V gene has CDR1 ENHRY and CDR2 SYGVKD.